These 29 T cell receptor beta chains were all obtained from the same sample, sequenced in a study of blood T cell repertoires in COVID-19. Assay: immunoSEQ multiplex PCR; the TCRdb copy retains only in-frame clones and omits some. The table has roughly 320,000 clones, around 84% seen once. The material sequenced was peripheral blood. Receptors originate from a man aged 65 to 85 with acute or convalescent COVID-19.

This chain joins TRBV10-1 and TRBJ2-2, with D perhaps TRBD2 (5 bases). CDR1 and CDR2 (germline): WNHNN, SYGVQD (reference sequence). V dropped 8 bases and J dropped 7 bases, with 17 bases sitting between them. The CDR3 is made up of 14 amino acids. The CDR3 sequence: CASSPSFVNGELFF. The CDR3 DNA is TGCGCCAGCTCGCCTAGCTTTGTGAACGGGGAGCTGTTTTTT.

The J gene is TRBJ2-5, the V gene TRBV14; 9 bases map to TRBD2. The CDR3 is 16 residues long. Germline-derived CDR1 and CDR2 are SGHDN and FVKESK. The V and J ends lost 4 bases and 5 bases, in that order; junction bases with no gene match: 11. For the CDR3, the DNA is TGTGCCAGCAGCCTCCTTCTAGCGGGATCGGTGGAGACCCAGTACTTC. Translating it yields CASSLLLAGSVETQYF. The variable domain in full, with the rest retrieved from reference TRBV14 and TRBJ2-5, is EAGVTQFPSHSVIEKGQTVTLRCDPISGHDNLYWYRRVMGKEIKFLLHFVKESKQDESGMPNNRFLAERTGGTYSTLKVQPAELEDSGVYFCASSLLLAGSVETQYFGPGTRLLVL.

The chain employs TRBV5-1 and TRBJ2-1, with 13 bases fitting TRBD2. The germline CDR1 and CDR2 sequences are SGHRS and YFSETQ. The CDR3 contains 18 residues. Trimming removed 4 bases from V and 4 bases from J; junction bases left unmatched: 11. CDR3 amino acids: CASSPIPTSGRGYNEQFF. The CDR3 nucleotides read TGCGCCAGCAGCCCAATCCCTACTAGCGGGAGGGGTTACAATGAGCAGTTCTTC.

This chain uses TRBV6-5 with TRBJ2-4; 12 bases map to TRBD2. Germline CDR1 MNHEY, CDR2 SVGAGI. Trimming at V came to 6 bases and at J to 5 bases, leaving 5 bases not matched to a gene. CDR3 length equals 15 residues. DNA for the CDR3: TGTGCCAGCAGCCGACTAGCGGGGGTTCAAAACATTCAGTACTTC. Amino acids: CASSRLAGVQNIQYF.

This chain links TRBV18 with TRBJ2-1, with 8 bases matching TRBD2. The CDR3 has 15 residues. The ends lost 2 bases at V and 4 bases at J; junction bases unmatched: 4. CDR1 is KGHSH, CDR2 LQKENI, per germline. CDR3 protein: CASSPSAGGYNEQFF. CDR3 sequence (DNA): TGTGCCAGCTCACCAAGCGCGGGAGGATACAATGAGCAGTTCTTC.

The V and J genes are TRBV6-6 and TRBJ2-7, with D possibly being TRBD1 (5 bases). This CDR3 has 14 amino acids. Trimming removed 4 bases at V and 0 bases at J, with 10 bases between. The germline CDR1 and CDR2 sequences are MNHNY and SVGAGI (reference sequence). The CDR3 here is CASSWGLSSYEQYF. DNA for the CDR3: TGTGCCAGCAGTTGGGGCCTTTCCTCCTACGAGCAGTACTTC.

V gene TRBV30 combines with J gene TRBJ1-5, with 9 positions matching TRBD1. Per the germline V gene, CDR1 is GTSNPN and CDR2 is SVGIG (reference sequence). The J segment lost 6 bases and the V segment lost 1 base, leaving 7 bases of the junction unmatched. The CDR3 spans 15 residues. CDR3 sequence reads: CAWSGGQGAAQPQHF. CDR3 coding DNA: TGTGCCTGGAGTGGGGGACAGGGAGCGGCTCAGCCCCAGCATTTT.

In nucleotides, the CDR3 is TGTGCCAGCAGCCAGGGGCACTTCTCTGGAAACACCATATATTTT. Its translation: CASSQGHFSGNTIYF. V usage is TRBV3-1 (or the pseudogene TRBV3-2) and J usage is TRBJ1-3; perhaps TRBD1 as D (5 bases). V gave up 3 bases and J gave up 0 bases, with 9 bases separating them. Germline loops: CDR1 LGHDT, CDR2 YNNKEL (reference sequence). The CDR3 runs to 15 residues.

The gene calls are TRBV11-2 and TRBJ1-2; 7 nucleotides agree with TRBD1. This CDR3 region has 15 residues. CDR1 and CDR2 (germline): SGHAT, FQNNGV. V dropped 2 bases and J dropped 4; count of bases not matched to a gene: 7. CDR3 protein: CASSLIRGWAYGYTF. The CDR3 region has the DNA TGTGCCAGCAGCTTAATCAGGGGGTGGGCCTATGGCTACACCTTC.

The rearrangement links TRBV7-9 to TRBJ1-1; the D gene is possibly TRBD1 (6 bases). CDR3 size: 15 residues. V was pared by 3 bases and J by 1 base, with 12 bases between. CDR1 SEHNR and CDR2 FQNEAQ come from the germline V gene (reference sequence). CDR3 region: CASSFLAGENTEAFF. Here the CDR3 DNA reads TGTGCCAGCAGCTTTTTAGCAGGGGAGAACACTGAAGCTTTCTTT. Together with reference TRBV7-9 and TRBJ1-1, the CDR3 gives the full variable domain: DTGVSQNPRHKITKRGQNVTFRCDPISEHNRLYWYRQTLGQGPEFLTYFQNEAQLEKSRLLSDRFSAERPKGSFSTLEIQRTEQGDSAMYLCASSFLAGENTEAFFGQGTRLTVV.

V is TRBV4-3 and J is TRBJ1-4; no definite D call. CDR1 is LGHNA and CDR2 is YSLEER in the germline V gene. There are 16 residues in the CDR3. Trimming removed 0 bases at V and 4 bases at J, with 12 bases between. The CDR3 DNA follows: TGCGCCAGCAGCCAAGATTCCACTCGTTATAATGAAAAACTGTTTTTT. The encoded protein is CASSQDSTRYNEKLFF.

J is TRBJ1-3 and V is TRBV3-1 (or the pseudogene TRBV3-2); a possible D gene is TRBD1 (5 bases). Looked up from germline, CDR1 is LGHDT and CDR2 is YNNKEL (reference sequence). Trimming shortened V by 4 bases and J by 0 bases, and 10 bases separated the two germline ends. The CDR3 sequence is 15 residues long. The CDR3 DNA sequence: TGTGCCAGCAGCCGTGGGGACTTCTCTGGAAACACCATATATTTT. Its translation is CASSRGDFSGNTIYF.

The gene calls are TRBV18 and TRBJ2-5; D not certain. Germline CDR1 and CDR2: KGHSH and LQKENI. V was clipped by 2 bases and J by 4 bases, with 5 bases between them. This CDR3 is 12 amino acids long. The CDR3 nucleotides read TGTGCCAGCTCACCATCGAGAGAGACCCAGTACTTC. The encoded protein is CASSPSRETQYF.

This sequence joins TRBV24-1 and TRBJ2-1; 10 bases agree with TRBD2. This CDR3 has 15 amino acids. V shed 4 bases and J 9 bases; nucleotides not matched to a gene: 8. The germline V gene encodes CDR1 KGHDR and CDR2 SFDVKD. The CDR3 bases are TGTGCCACCAGTGAGACCACTAGCGGGATTACTGAGCAGTTCTTC. It specifies CATSETTSGITEQFF.

This clone is a singleton in its sample. In DNA, the CDR3 is TGTGCCAGCAGCGGCCGAGCCCAGCGGGGGGGCAGTAGGTACAATGAGCAGTTCTTC. Translation gives CASSGRAQRGGSRYNEQFF. This chain connects TRBV11-2 to TRBJ2-1, with 10 bases identical to TRBD2. Germline V gene sequence: CDR1 SGHAT, CDR2 FQNNGV. This CDR3 is built from 19 residues. With 5 bases clipped from V and 4 bases from J, the junction kept 17 bases outside the gene matches. The complete variable domain, with remaining parts taken from reference TRBV11-2 and TRBJ2-1, reads EAGVAQSPRYKIIEKRQSVAFWCNPISGHATLYWYQQILGQGPKLLIQFQNNGVVDDSQLPKDRFSAERLKGVDSTLKIQPAKLEDSAVYLCASSGRAQRGGSRYNEQFFGPGTRLTVL.

The J gene is TRBJ1-4, the V gene TRBV6-5; D gene unclear. V shed 6 bases and J shed 8 bases, with 16 bases lying between them. The germline V gene has CDR1 MNHEY and CDR2 SVGAGI. The CDR3 length is 14 residues. The CDR3 protein is CASSSAALGEKLFF. The CDR3 DNA follows: TGTGCCAGCAGCTCTGCTGCCCTAGGCGAAAAACTGTTTTTT.

The chain has TRBV6-1 and TRBJ2-1, with D maybe TRBD2 (6 bases). V was pared by 4 bases and J by 0 bases, with 13 bases between. The germline V gene encodes CDR1 MNHNS and CDR2 SASEGT. This CDR3 region has 16 residues. The CDR3 DNA follows: TGTGCCAGCAGTGGAGCTGGAGGGCGCTCCTACAATGAGCAGTTCTTC. It encodes CASSGAGGRSYNEQFF.

The chain employs TRBV2 and TRBJ1-2; 9 bases map to TRBD1. Germline-derived CDR1 and CDR2 are SNHLY and FYNNEI. V lost 6 bases and J lost 0; bases outside the gene matches: 8. The CDR3 is 16 amino acids. The CDR3 is CASSPGQGGPNYGYTF. CDR3 coding DNA: TGTGCCAGCAGCCCGGGACAGGGTGGTCCTAACTATGGCTACACCTTC. Looking up the rest from reference TRBV2 and TRBJ1-2 gives the full variable domain: EPEVTQTPSHQVTQMGQEVILRCVPISNHLYFYWYRQILGQKVEFLVSFYNNEISEKSEIFDDQFSVERPDGSNFTLKIRSTKLEDSAMYFCASSPGQGGPNYGYTFGSGTRLTVV.

This chain links TRBV5-1 with TRBJ1-2; D is undetermined. CDR3 length: 15 amino acids. Looked up from germline, CDR1 is SGHRS and CDR2 is YFSETQ. Between the trimmed V and J ends, which lost 3 bases and 7 bases, there was a span of 19 bases. The CDR3 sequence is CASSSTPVAAGGYTF. For the CDR3, the DNA is TGCGCCAGCAGCTCAACCCCCGTGGCTGCTGGTGGCTACACCTTC.

V is TRBV13 and J is TRBJ2-7; 8 bases map to TRBD2. CDR3 length: 16 amino acids. V lost 2 bases, J lost 5 bases, and 11 bases stayed unmatched. Looked up from germline, CDR1 is PRHDT and CDR2 is FYEKMQ (reference sequence). DNA of the CDR3: TGTGCCAGCAGCTTAATAGCGGGAAGGGAAGGGGACGAGCAGTACTTC. Residues: CASSLIAGREGDEQYF.

The chain joins TRBV7-2 to TRBJ2-1, with 7 bases identical to TRBD2. The V segment lost 0 bases and the J segment 7 bases; nucleotides outside the gene matches: 9. The germline CDR1 and CDR2 sequences are SGHTA and FQGNSA. This CDR3 comprises 16 residues. CDR3 protein: CASSLASGYQKNEQFF. Here the CDR3 DNA reads TGTGCCAGCAGCTTAGCTAGCGGGTATCAGAAAAATGAGCAGTTCTTC.

The chain links TRBV7-2 to TRBJ1-5; D is unclear. Germline V gene sequence: CDR1 SGHTA, CDR2 FQGNSA. This CDR3 has 16 residues. Between the trimmed V and J ends, which lost 2 bases and 3 bases, there was a span of 14 bases. CDR3 in amino acids: CASSLRAPGDNQPQHF. CDR3 nucleotides: TGTGCCAGCAGCTTACGGGCGCCGGGAGACAATCAGCCCCAGCATTTT.

The J gene is TRBJ1-2, the V gene TRBV29-1; TRBD1 aligns across 9 bases. The CDR3 totals 15 residues. CDR1 is SQVTM and CDR2 is ANQGSEA in the germline V gene. The V segment lost 7 bases and the J segment 5 bases; nucleotides outside the gene matches: 14. Here the CDR3 DNA reads TGCAGCGCCTCAAGCCGGGACAGGGTTGAGTATGGCTACACCTTC. Its translation: CSASSRDRVEYGYTF. Full variable domain (outside the CDR3, taken from reference TRBV29-1 and TRBJ1-2): SAVISQKPSRDICQRGTSLTIQCQVDSQVTMMFWYRQQPGQSLTLIATANQGSEATYESGFVIDKFPISRPNLTFSTLTVSNMSPEDSSIYLCSASSRDRVEYGYTFGSGTRLTVV.

This sequence joins TRBV11-2 and TRBJ2-7; D is undetermined. The V end lost 1 base, the J end lost 6 bases, and 13 bases lay between the germline ends. The CDR3 contains 14 residues. The germline V gene encodes CDR1 SGHAT and CDR2 FQNNGV. The DNA for the CDR3 is TGTGCCAGCAGCTTAGGACTCTCCTCCCTCGAGCAGTACTTC. This sequence encodes CASSLGLSSLEQYF.

This clone was counted between two and nine times. The V and J genes are TRBV28 and TRBJ2-7; perhaps TRBD1 as D (6 bases). The germline gives CDR1 MDHEN, CDR2 SYDVKM. V was shortened by 5 bases and J by 7 bases, with 9 bases between the two germline ends. CDR3 length: 11 residues. CDR3 residues: CASSAGVEQYF. The CDR3 region has the DNA TGTGCCAGCAGTGCAGGGGTTGAGCAGTACTTC.

V gene TRBV5-1 combines with J gene TRBJ2-2; 7 nucleotides match TRBD2. This CDR3 is built from 16 residues. The V gene's germline CDR1 is SGHRS and CDR2 YFSETQ. The V segment lost 5 bases and the J segment 1 base; nucleotides outside the gene matches: 8. The CDR3 region is CASRPPGLQNTGELFF. CDR3 DNA: TGCGCCAGCAGACCACCGGGACTACAGAACACCGGGGAGCTGTTTTTT. Using reference TRBV5-1 and TRBJ2-2 for the parts outside the CDR3, the full variable domain is KAGVTQTPRYLIKTRGQQVTLSCSPISGHRSVSWYQQTPGQGLQFLFEYFSETQRNKGNFPGRFSGRQFSNSRSEMNVSTLELGDSALYLCASRPPGLQNTGELFFGEGSRLTVL.

V gene TRBV5-1 combines with J gene TRBJ2-3; TRBD2 matches 10 bases. This CDR3 has 16 residues. J was trimmed by 1 base and V by 0 bases; bases with no gene match: 2. From germline, CDR1 is SGHRS and CDR2 YFSETQ. The CDR3 DNA reads TGCGCCAGCAGCTTGGGTGGGACTAGCGGCACAGATACGCAGTATTTT. Protein product: CASSLGGTSGTDTQYF.

Turning to this clone: Distinct nucleotide sequences in the sample also encode this CDR3. This rearrangement joins TRBV18 to TRBJ1-6; tentatively, D is TRBD1 (5 bases). Trimming took off 2 bases at V and 8 bases at J, with 10 bases between the two ends. In germline, CDR1 is KGHSH, CDR2 LQKENI. This CDR3 contains 14 residues. The CDR3 DNA follows: TGTGCCAGCTCACCAACCGGGGGGGATTCACCCCTCCACTTT. Translation gives CASSPTGGDSPLHF.

The sample holds a few counts of this clone. The chain combines TRBV30 with TRBJ1-2, with D tentatively TRBD1 (6 bases). The CDR3 length is 13 residues. The V gene lost 1 base and the J gene lost 8 bases, with 14 bases spanning the gap. Germline V CDR1 and CDR2: GTSNPN, SVGIG (reference sequence). The CDR3 sequence is CAWSAQGSRGYTF. The DNA of the CDR3 is TGTGCCTGGAGTGCCCAGGGGTCGAGGGGCTACACCTTC.